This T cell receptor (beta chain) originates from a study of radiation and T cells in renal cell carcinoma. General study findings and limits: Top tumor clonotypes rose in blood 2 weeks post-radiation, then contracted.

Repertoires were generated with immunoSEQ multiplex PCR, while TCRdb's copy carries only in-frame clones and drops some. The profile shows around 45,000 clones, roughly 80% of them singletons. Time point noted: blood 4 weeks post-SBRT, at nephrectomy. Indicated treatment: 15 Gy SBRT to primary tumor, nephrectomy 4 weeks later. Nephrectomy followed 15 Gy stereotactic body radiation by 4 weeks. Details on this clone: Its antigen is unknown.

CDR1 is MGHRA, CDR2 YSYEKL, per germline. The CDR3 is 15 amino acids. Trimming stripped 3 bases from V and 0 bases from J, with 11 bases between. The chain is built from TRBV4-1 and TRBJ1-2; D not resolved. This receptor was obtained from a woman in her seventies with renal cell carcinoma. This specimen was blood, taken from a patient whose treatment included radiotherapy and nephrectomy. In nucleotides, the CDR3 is TGCGCCAGCAGCCATGATCAGATAGCTAACTATGGCTACACCTTC. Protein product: CASSHDQIANYGYTF.